This T cell receptor beta chain was sequenced for a study of blood T cell repertoires in COVID-19. Study summary: From T cells, B-cell-depleted T cells, or PBMCs came the material, which was cDNA or gDNA.

The CDR3 has 14 residues. The junction had 1 base not matched to a gene; V was cut back by 4 bases and J by 2 bases. Per germline, CDR1 MNHEY and CDR2 SMNVEV (reference sequence). Data came from immunoSEQ multiplex PCR; TCRdb stores just in-frame clones and leaves some out. The sample records about 400,000 clones, roughly 91% being singletons. Sequencing input: peripheral blood. The genes are TRBV27 and TRBJ2-1; 8 bases align to TRBD2. The sequence was collected from a woman aged 25 to 39 with acute or convalescent COVID-19. The CDR3 sequence: CASSSGGAYNEQFF. DNA for the CDR3: TGTGCCAGCAGTTCCGGGGGGGCCTACAATGAGCAGTTCTTC.